This T cell receptor beta chain was captured by sequencing in a study of regulatory T cells in long-lasting Graves disease. Background on the study: Persistent Graves' disease meant over 5 years of antithyroid drugs with positive TSH receptor antibodies. Study-wide results and caveats: Favored gene segments in persistent disease were TRBV28, TRBJ1-2 and TRBJ2-5. Relative to newly diagnosed Graves' patients, persistent ones had lower TCR diversity.

Time point defined: persistent/refractory GD, antithyroid drugs over 5 years with positive TRAb. PBMC RNA was the source of the TCR library. Patient provenance is recorded as an endocrinology department in Xi'an, China. The CDR3 sequence is 14 residues long. Germline-derived CDR1 and CDR2 are LGHDT and YNNKEL (reference sequence). Arm-PCR of CDR3 regions with iRepertoire HTBI primers generated TCR beta libraries. TCRdb re-analysed the multiplex PCR reads in MiXCR, keeping a single row per CDR3 protein. The sample records 650,000 to 850,000 distinct CDR3 sequences, 25% to 35% being singletons. In its sample, this clonotype was seen many times. Its antigen is not known. Germline and junction disagree at one end, which may indicate a read error.

The sample in question was peripheral blood mononuclear cells (PBMCs), obtained when the disease was refractory, from a patient treated with antithyroid drugs. The chain recombines TRBV3-1 with TRBJ1-2; no reliable D call. This receptor was taken from a female donor with Graves disease. The CDR3 sequence is CASSPTGGNYGYTF. CDR3 nucleotide sequence: TGCGCCAGCAGCCCCACGGGAGGTAACTATGGCTACACCTTC.